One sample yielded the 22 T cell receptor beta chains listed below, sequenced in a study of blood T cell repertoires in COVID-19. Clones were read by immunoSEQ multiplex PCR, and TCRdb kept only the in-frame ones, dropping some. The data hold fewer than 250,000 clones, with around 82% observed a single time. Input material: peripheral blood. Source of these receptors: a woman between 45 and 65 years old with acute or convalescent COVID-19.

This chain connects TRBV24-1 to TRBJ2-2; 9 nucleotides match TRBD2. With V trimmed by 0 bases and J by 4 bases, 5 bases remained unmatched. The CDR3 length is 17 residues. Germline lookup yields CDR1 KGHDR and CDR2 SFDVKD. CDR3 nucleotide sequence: TGTGCCACCAGTGATTTGCAACCTAGCGGGATCACCGGGGAGCTGTTTTTT. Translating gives CATSDLQPSGITGELFF.

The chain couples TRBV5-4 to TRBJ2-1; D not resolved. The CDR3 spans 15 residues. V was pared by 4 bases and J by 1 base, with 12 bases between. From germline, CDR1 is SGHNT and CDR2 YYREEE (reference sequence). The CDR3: CASSPRGDSYNEQFF. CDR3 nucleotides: TGTGCCAGCAGCCCCCGAGGAGATTCCTACAATGAGCAGTTCTTC.

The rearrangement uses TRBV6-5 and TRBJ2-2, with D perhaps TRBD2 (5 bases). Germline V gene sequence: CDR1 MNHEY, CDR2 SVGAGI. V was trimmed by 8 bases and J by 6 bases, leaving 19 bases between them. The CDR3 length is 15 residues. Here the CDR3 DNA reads TGTGCCAGCGGTCGGGGTCGGATACTCGCCGGGGAGCTGTTTTTT. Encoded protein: CASGRGRILAGELFF.

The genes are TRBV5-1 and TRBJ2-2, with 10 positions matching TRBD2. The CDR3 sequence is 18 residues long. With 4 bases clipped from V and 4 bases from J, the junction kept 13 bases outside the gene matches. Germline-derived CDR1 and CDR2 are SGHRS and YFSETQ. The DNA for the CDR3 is TGCGCCAGCAGCCCGGGGCCCAGCGGGAGGGCCGGCACCGGGGAGCTGTTTTTT. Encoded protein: CASSPGPSGRAGTGELFF.

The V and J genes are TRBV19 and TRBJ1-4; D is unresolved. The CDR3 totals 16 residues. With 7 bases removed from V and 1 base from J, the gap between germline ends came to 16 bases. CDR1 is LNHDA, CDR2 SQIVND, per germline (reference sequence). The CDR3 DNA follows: TGTGCCAGTACCCCCCGGAGCGGGGAAACTAATGAAAAACTGTTTTTT. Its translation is CASTPRSGETNEKLFF.

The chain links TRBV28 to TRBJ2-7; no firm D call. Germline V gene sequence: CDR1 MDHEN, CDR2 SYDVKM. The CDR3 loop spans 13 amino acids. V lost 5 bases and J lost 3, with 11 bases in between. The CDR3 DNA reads TGTGCCAGCAGTCCCCGACACAGCTACGAGCAGTACTTC. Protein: CASSPRHSYEQYF.

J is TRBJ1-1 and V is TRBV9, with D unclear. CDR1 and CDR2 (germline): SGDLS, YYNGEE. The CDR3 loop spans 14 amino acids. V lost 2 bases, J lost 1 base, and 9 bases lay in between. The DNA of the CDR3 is TGTGCCAGCAGCGTGGGCCAATGGAACACTGAAGCTTTCTTT. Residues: CASSVGQWNTEAFF.

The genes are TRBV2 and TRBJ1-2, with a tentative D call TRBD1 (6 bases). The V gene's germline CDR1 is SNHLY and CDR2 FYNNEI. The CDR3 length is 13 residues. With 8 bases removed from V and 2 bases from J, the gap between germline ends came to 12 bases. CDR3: CASGGGANYGYTF. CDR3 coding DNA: TGTGCCAGCGGAGGGGGGGCCAACTATGGCTACACCTTC.

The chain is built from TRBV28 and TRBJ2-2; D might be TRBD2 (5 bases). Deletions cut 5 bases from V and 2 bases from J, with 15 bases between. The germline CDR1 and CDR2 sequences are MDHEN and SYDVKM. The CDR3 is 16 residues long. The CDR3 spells CASSKAVRINTGELFF. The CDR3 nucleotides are TGTGCCAGCAGTAAAGCGGTCCGAATAAACACCGGGGAGCTGTTTTTT.

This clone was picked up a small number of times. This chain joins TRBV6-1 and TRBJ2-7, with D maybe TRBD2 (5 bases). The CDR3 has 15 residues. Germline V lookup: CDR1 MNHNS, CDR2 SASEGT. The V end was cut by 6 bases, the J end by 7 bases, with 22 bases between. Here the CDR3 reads CASSLDDNPGGEQYF. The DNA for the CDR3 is TGTGCCAGCAGCCTAGACGACAACCCGGGCGGGGAGCAGTACTTC.

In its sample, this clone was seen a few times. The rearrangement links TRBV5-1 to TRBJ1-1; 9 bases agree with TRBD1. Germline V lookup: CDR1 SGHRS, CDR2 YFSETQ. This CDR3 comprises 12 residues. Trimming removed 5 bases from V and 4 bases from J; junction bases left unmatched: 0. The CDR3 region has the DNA TGCGCCAGCAGGACAGGGGGCACTGAAGCTTTCTTT. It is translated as CASRTGGTEAFF.

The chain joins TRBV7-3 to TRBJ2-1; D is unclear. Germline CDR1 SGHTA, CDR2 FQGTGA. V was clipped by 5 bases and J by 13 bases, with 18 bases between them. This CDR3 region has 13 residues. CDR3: CASSPPPPSVQFF. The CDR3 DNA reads TGTGCCAGCAGCCCCCCCCCGCCGTCGGTACAGTTCTTC.

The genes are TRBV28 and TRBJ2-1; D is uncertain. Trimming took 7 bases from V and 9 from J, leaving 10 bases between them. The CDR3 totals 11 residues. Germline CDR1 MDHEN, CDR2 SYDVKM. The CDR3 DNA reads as TGTGCCAGCAATACTCGTAGTGAGCAGTTCTTC. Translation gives CASNTRSEQFF.

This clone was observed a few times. As DNA, the CDR3 is TGTGCCAGCAGCCACGGGGGGCAGCAGTTCTTC. Protein product: CASSHGGQQFF. V gene TRBV14 combines with J gene TRBJ2-1, with a possible D match to TRBD2 (7 bases). Germline CDR1 and CDR2: SGHDN and FVKESK. V dropped 3 bases and J dropped 11 bases, with 8 bases sitting between them. This CDR3 is 11 amino acids long.

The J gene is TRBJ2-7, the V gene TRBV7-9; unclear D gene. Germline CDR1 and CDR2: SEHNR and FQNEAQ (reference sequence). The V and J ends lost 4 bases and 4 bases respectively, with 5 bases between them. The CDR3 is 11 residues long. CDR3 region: CASSSLYEQYF. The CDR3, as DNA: TGTGCCAGCAGCTCCCTATACGAGCAGTACTTC.

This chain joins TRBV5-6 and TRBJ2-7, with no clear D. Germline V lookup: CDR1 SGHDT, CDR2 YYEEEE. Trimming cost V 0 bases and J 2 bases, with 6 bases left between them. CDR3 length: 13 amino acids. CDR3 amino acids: CASSLAPAYEQYF. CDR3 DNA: TGTGCCAGCAGCTTGGCCCCAGCCTACGAGCAGTACTTC.

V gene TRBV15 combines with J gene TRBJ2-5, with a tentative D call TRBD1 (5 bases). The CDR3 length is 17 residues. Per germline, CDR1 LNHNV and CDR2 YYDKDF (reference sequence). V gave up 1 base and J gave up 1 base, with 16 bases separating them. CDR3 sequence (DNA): TGTGCCACCAGCAGAGGCGAGTTACAGGCCCCCCAAGAGACCCAGTACTTC. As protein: CATSRGELQAPQETQYF.

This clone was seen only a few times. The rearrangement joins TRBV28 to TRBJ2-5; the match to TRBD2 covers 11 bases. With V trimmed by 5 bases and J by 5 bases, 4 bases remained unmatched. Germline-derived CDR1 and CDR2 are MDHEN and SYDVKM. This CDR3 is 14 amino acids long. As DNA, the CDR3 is TGTGCCAGCAGTCCACCTAGCGGGAGGGAGACCCAGTACTTC. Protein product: CASSPPSGRETQYF.

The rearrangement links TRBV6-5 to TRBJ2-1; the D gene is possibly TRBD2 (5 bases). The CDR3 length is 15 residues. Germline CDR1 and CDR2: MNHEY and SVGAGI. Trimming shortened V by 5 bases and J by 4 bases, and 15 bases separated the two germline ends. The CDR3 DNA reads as TGTGCCAGCAGTATCCTACCGGGGTCGTACAATGAGCAGTTCTTC. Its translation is CASSILPGSYNEQFF.

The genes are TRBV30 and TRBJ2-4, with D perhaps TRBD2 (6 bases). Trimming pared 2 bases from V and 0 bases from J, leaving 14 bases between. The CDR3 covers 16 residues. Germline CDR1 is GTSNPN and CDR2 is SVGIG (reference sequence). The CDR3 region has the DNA TGTGCCTGGAGTTCGGCCGGGACTCTAGCCAAAAACATTCAGTACTTC. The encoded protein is CAWSSAGTLAKNIQYF.

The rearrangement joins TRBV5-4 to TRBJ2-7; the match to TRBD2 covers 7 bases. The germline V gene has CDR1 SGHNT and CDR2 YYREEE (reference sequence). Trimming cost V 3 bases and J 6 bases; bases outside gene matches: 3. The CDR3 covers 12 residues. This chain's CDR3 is CASSSKRGEQYF. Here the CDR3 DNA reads TGTGCCAGCAGCTCGAAGCGGGGCGAGCAGTACTTC.

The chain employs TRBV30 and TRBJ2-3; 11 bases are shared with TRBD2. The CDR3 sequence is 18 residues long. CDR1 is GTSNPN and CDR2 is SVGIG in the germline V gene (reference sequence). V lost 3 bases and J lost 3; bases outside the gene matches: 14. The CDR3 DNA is TGTGCCTGGAGCCGAACGACCCTAGCGGGAGGCTTGACAGATACGCAGTATTTT. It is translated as CAWSRTTLAGGLTDTQYF.